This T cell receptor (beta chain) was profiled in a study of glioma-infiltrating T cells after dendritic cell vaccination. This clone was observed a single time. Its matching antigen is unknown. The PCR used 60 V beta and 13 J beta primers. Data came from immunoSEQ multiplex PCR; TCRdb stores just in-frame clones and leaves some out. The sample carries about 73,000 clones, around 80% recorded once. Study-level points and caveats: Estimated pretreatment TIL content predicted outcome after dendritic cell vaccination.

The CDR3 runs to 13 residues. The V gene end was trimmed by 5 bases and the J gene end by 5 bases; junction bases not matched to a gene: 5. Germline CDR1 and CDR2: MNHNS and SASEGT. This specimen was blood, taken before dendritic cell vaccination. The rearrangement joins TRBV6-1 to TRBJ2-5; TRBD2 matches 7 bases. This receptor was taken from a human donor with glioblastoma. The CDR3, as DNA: TGTGCCAGCAGTTGGGGGGGACTCGAGACCCAGTACTTC. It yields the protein CASSWGGLETQYF.